These 21 T cell receptor beta chains share one sample of origin, sequenced in a study of cytomegalovirus exposure and HLA in healthy donors. TCRdb's copy holds only in-frame clones and misses some; the assay was immunoSEQ multiplex PCR. This table has more than 20,000 clones, around 96% appearing once. The source material was PBMCs. The receptors here all came from a man aged 30 to 45 in good health and CMV-seropositive.

The V call is TRBV27, the J call TRBJ2-5; the match to TRBD1 covers 8 bases. Losses at the gene ends were 6 bases for V and 2 bases for J; bases not matched to a gene: 2. Germline-derived CDR1 and CDR2 are MNHEY and SMNVEV (reference sequence). This CDR3 has 13 amino acids. The CDR3 reads CASSRDRQETQYF. The DNA of the CDR3 is TGTGCCAGCAGCCGGGACAGGCAAGAGACCCAGTACTTC.

The chain carries TRBV7-8 and TRBJ2-7; 7 bases line up with TRBD1. The V and J ends lost 5 bases and 2 bases, in that order; junction bases with no gene match: 9. This CDR3 has 15 amino acids. The germline gives CDR1 SGHVS, CDR2 FQNEAQ. CDR3 residues: CASSALGTAAYEQYF. CDR3 DNA: TGTGCCAGCAGCGCCCTTGGGACAGCCGCCTACGAGCAGTACTTC.

In nucleotides, the CDR3 is TGTGCCAGCACCCTGGGGGCGGGTGAAGCTTTCTTT. The encoded protein is CASTLGAGEAFF. The chain couples TRBV2 to TRBJ1-1, with a possible D match to TRBD1 (6 bases). This CDR3 has 12 amino acids. Germline CDR1 is SNHLY and CDR2 is FYNNEI. Trimming took off 7 bases at V and 7 bases at J, with 13 bases between the two ends.

This chain uses TRBV9 with TRBJ2-3, with D perhaps matching TRBD1 (5 bases). Germline CDR1 is SGDLS and CDR2 is YYNGEE. With 0 bases removed from V and 0 bases from J, the gap between germline ends came to 11 bases. The CDR3 length is 16 residues. The CDR3, as DNA: TGTGCCAGCAGCGTAGTTGGGGCAATGAGCACAGATACGCAGTATTTT. Amino acids: CASSVVGAMSTDTQYF.

This chain links TRBV18 with TRBJ1-4; D remains ambiguous. With 3 bases removed from V and 0 bases from J, the gap between germline ends came to 8 bases. The CDR3 is 15 amino acids. Germline V gene lookup returns CDR1 KGHSH and CDR2 LQKENI. CDR3 amino acids: CASSPMDSTNEKLFF. DNA for the CDR3: TGTGCCAGCTCACCGATGGACTCAACTAATGAAAAACTGTTTTTT.

This chain links TRBV29-1 with TRBJ1-1; 10 bases match TRBD1. The J segment lost 2 bases and the V segment lost 6 bases, leaving 3 bases of the junction unmatched. Germline V gene lookup returns CDR1 SQVTM and CDR2 ANQGSEA. This CDR3 contains 13 residues. CDR3 coding DNA: TGCAGCGTGCGGACAGGGGGTAACACTGAAGCTTTCTTT. Amino acid sequence: CSVRTGGNTEAFF. The whole variable domain, remainder taken from reference TRBV29-1 and TRBJ1-1, is SAVISQKPSRDICQRGTSLTIQCQVDSQVTMMFWYRQQPGQSLTLIATANQGSEATYESGFVIDKFPISRPNLTFSTLTVSNMSPEDSSIYLCSVRTGGNTEAFFGQGTRLTVV.

The V call is TRBV27, the J call TRBJ2-7; possibly TRBD2 for D (5 bases). This CDR3 comprises 14 residues. CDR1 and CDR2 from the germline V gene are MNHEY and SMNVEV (reference sequence). V was cut by 5 bases and J by 2 bases, with 13 bases left in between. For the CDR3, the DNA is TGTGCCAGCAGTGTGCAACTAGGAGCCTACGAGCAGTACTTC. Residues: CASSVQLGAYEQYF.

In its sample, this clone was seen once. This chain uses TRBV11-2 with TRBJ1-1; D gene unclear. The CDR3 extends over 12 amino acids. Trimming removed 3 bases from V and 8 bases from J, with 10 bases in between. Germline V gene data show CDR1 as SGHAT and CDR2 as FQNNGV. The CDR3 DNA reads as TGTGCCAGCAGCTTTGATGGCGGCGAAGCTTTCTTT. This sequence encodes CASSFDGGEAFF.

The chain employs TRBV7-9 and TRBJ2-7; 8 bases fit TRBD1. V lost 5 bases to trimming and J lost 6 bases; unmatched junction nucleotides: 6. The CDR3 length is 13 residues. The germline CDR1 and CDR2 sequences are SEHNR and FQNEAQ (reference sequence). The CDR3: CASSADRVGEQYF. CDR3 DNA: TGTGCCAGCAGCGCGGACAGGGTTGGCGAGCAGTACTTC. Full variable domain (missing parts from reference TRBV7-9 and TRBJ2-7): DTGVSQNPRHKITKRGQNVTFRCDPISEHNRLYWYRQTLGQGPEFLTYFQNEAQLEKSRLLSDRFSAERPKGSFSTLEIQRTEQGDSAMYLCASSADRVGEQYFGPGTRLTVT.

The J gene is TRBJ2-2, the V gene TRBV6-5; weak D call: TRBD2 (5 bases). The germline V gene encodes CDR1 MNHEY and CDR2 SVGAGI. The CDR3 is 16 residues long. V was trimmed by 4 bases and J by 4 bases, leaving 16 bases between them. The CDR3 DNA is TGTGCCAGCAGTTCGAGGGCACAGTGGGGCACCGGGGAGCTGTTTTTT. Translation: CASSSRAQWGTGELFF.

This chain connects TRBV6-6 to TRBJ1-1, with TRBD1 as a possible D gene (6 bases). Between the trimmed V and J ends, which lost 5 bases and 7 bases, there was a span of 14 bases. This CDR3 has 13 residues. Per the germline V gene, CDR1 is MNHNY and CDR2 is SVGAGI (reference sequence). CDR3 amino acids: CASSQILQGEAFF. The CDR3 DNA is TGTGCCAGCAGTCAAATCCTACAGGGTGAAGCTTTCTTT.

The gene calls are TRBV6-1 and TRBJ2-7, with 7 bases identical to TRBD2. Germline CDR1 and CDR2: MNHNS and SASEGT. Unmatched junction bases numbered 4, after V lost 2 bases and J lost 6 bases. CDR3 length equals 13 residues. In DNA, the CDR3 is TGTGCCAGCAGTGAACTCAGGGAGGGCGAGCAGTACTTC. Its translation is CASSELREGEQYF.

The rearrangement joins TRBV9 to TRBJ2-2; 7 nucleotides align to TRBD1. Germline CDR1 SGDLS, CDR2 YYNGEE. V dropped 4 bases and J dropped 1; count of bases not matched to a gene: 4. The CDR3 consists of 15 residues. The CDR3 spells CASSSRTGNTGELFF. Here the CDR3 DNA reads TGTGCCAGCAGCTCCCGGACAGGGAACACCGGGGAGCTGTTTTTT.

The chain joins TRBV7-2 to TRBJ2-2; TRBD1 aligns across 10 bases. The V gene end was trimmed by 3 bases and the J gene end by 4 bases; junction bases not matched to a gene: 5. Per the germline V gene, CDR1 is SGHTA and CDR2 is FQGNSA. CDR3 length equals 16 residues. The CDR3 loop is CASSFDRGRGTGELFF. CDR3 bases: TGTGCCAGCAGCTTCGACAGGGGGCGCGGCACCGGGGAGCTGTTTTTT.

The chain couples TRBV18 to TRBJ2-1; 8 bases are shared with TRBD2. The CDR3 contains 15 residues. Germline V gene sequence: CDR1 KGHSH, CDR2 LQKENI. Unmatched junction bases numbered 10, after V lost 4 bases and J lost 8 bases. Written as DNA, the CDR3 is TGTGCCAGCTCACGACCAGCGGGAGTGCAAGATGAGCAGTTCTTC. It encodes CASSRPAGVQDEQFF.

The chain couples TRBV15 to TRBJ2-7; D is possibly TRBD2 (6 bases). Trimming took 1 base from V and 3 from J, leaving 16 bases between them. The length of the CDR3 is 16 residues. The V gene's germline CDR1 is LNHNV and CDR2 YYDKDF (reference sequence). The CDR3, as DNA: TGTGCCACCAGCAGAGGGGACCGGGACTTGCTCTACGAGCAGTACTTC. Its translation is CATSRGDRDLLYEQYF.

The chain's CDR3 is CASSVGTALFGGYTF. The CDR3 nucleotides are TGTGCCAGCAGCGTAGGGACAGCCCTATTCGGGGGCTACACCTTC. This rearrangement joins TRBV9 to TRBJ1-2; D is perhaps TRBD1 (6 bases). Per germline, CDR1 SGDLS and CDR2 YYNGEE. The V end was cut by 0 bases, the J end by 8 bases, with 17 bases between. The CDR3 covers 15 residues.

The chain carries TRBV13 and TRBJ2-5; D possibly corresponds to TRBD2 (5 bases). V was pared by 4 bases and J by 6 bases, with 6 bases between. CDR3 length: 11 residues. Per the germline V gene, CDR1 is PRHDT and CDR2 is FYEKMQ (reference sequence). The DNA for the CDR3 is TGTGCCAGCAGCTGGAGGAAGACCCAGTACTTC. This encodes CASSWRKTQYF.

V gene TRBV9 combines with J gene TRBJ2-7; TRBD2 agrees at 8 bases. V shed 7 bases, J shed 5 bases, and the junction held 11 bases outside the gene matches. The germline V gene encodes CDR1 SGDLS and CDR2 YYNGEE. There are 14 residues in the CDR3. The CDR3 region is CASGGPTSVHEQYF. The CDR3 nucleotides are TGTGCCAGCGGAGGGCCGACTAGCGTCCACGAGCAGTACTTC. Filled out from reference TRBV9 and TRBJ2-7, the complete variable domain reads DSGVTQTPKHLITATGQRVTLRCSPRSGDLSVYWYQQSLDQGLQFLIQYYNGEERAKGNILERFSAQQFPDLHSELNLSSLELGDSALYFCASGGPTSVHEQYFGPGTRLTVT.

This clone has more than one count but fewer than ten. The CDR3 bases are TGTGCCAGCTCATTAGCGGGAGGACAAGAGCAGTTCTTC. It is translated as CASSLAGGQEQFF. The chain combines TRBV2 with TRBJ2-1; 10 positions agree with TRBD2. The CDR3 is 13 residues long. From germline, CDR1 is SNHLY and CDR2 FYNNEI. V shed 8 bases and J 10 bases; nucleotides not matched to a gene: 8.

The chain has TRBV29-1 and TRBJ1-4, with TRBD1 matching 9 bases. The CDR3 has 14 amino acids. Germline assignment: CDR1 SQVTM and CDR2 ANQGSEA. The V gene end was trimmed by 6 bases and the J gene end by 5 bases; junction bases not matched to a gene: 7. DNA of the CDR3: TGCAGCGTCCGGGGACAGGGAGGAAATGAAAAACTGTTTTTT. This sequence encodes CSVRGQGGNEKLFF. The full variable domain, in which reference TRBV29-1 and TRBJ1-4 provide the parts outside the CDR3, is SAVISQKPSRDICQRGTSLTIQCQVDSQVTMMFWYRQQPGQSLTLIATANQGSEATYESGFVIDKFPISRPNLTFSTLTVSNMSPEDSSIYLCSVRGQGGNEKLFFGSGTQLSVL.